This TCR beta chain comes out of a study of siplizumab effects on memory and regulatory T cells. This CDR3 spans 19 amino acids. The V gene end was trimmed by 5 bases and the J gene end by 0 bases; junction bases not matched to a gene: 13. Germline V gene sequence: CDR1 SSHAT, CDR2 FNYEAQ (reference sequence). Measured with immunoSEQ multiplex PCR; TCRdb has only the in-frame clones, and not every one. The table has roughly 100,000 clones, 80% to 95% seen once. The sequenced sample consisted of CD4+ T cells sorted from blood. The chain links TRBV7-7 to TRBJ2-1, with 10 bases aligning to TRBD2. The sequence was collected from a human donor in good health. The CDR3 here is CASSPGRGKREGSYNEQFF. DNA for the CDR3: TGTGCCAGCAGCCCGGGGCGTGGGAAGCGGGAGGGCTCCTACAATGAGCAGTTCTTC.